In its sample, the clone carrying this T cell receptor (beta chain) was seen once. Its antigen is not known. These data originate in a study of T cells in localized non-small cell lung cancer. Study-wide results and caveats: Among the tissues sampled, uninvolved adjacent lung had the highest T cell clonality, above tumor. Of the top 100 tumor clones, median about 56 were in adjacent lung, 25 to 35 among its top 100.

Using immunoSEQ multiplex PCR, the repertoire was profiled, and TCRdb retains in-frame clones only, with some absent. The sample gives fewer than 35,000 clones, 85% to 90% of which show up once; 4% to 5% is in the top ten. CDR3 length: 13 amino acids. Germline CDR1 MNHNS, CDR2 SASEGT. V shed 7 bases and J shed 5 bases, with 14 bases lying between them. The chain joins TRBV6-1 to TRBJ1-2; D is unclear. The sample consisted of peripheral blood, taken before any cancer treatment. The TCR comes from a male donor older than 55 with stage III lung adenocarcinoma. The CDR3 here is CASNKEAEYGYTF. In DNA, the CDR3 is TGTGCCAGCAACAAGGAGGCAGAATATGGCTACACCTTC.